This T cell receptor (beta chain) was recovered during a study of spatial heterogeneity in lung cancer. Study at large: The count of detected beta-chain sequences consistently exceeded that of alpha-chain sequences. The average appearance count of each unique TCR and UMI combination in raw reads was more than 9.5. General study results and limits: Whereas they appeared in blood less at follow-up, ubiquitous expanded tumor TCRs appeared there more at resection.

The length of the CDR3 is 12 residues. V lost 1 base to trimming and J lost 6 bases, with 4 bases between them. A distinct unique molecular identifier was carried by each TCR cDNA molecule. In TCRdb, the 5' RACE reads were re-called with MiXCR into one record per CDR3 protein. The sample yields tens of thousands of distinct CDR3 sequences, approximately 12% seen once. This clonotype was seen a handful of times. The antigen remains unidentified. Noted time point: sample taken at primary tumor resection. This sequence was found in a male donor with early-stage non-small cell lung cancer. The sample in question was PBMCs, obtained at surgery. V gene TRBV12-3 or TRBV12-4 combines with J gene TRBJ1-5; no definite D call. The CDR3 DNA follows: TGTGCCAGCAGTTTAGGCGTTCAGCCCCAGCATTTT. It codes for CASSLGVQPQHF.